These T cell receptor beta chains were read from a single sample in a study of molecular identifiers for immune sequencing clone quantification. MiXCR was run by TCRdb on the PCR reads, yielding one entry per CDR3 protein. The repertoire has hundreds of thousands of distinct CDR3 sequences, 25% of them found once; the top ten carry about 0.73%. The sequencing input was naive CD8+ T cells from blood, with Jurkat cell RNA spiked in. The receptors were sampled from a human donor in good health. Some libraries in this study had Jurkat cell RNA spiked in. Each CDR3 is given with its conserved first and last residue. The order of the fields is V gene, D gene, J gene, clone size, CDR3 DNA, CDR3 protein. D genes are given only for firm matches. Size tells how often a clone was seen (once, few, many) or the class of an expanded clone, and some rows leave it out.

V gene: TRBV3-1
D gene: .
J gene: TRBJ2-5
clone size: .
CDR3 DNA: TGTGCCAGCAGCCAAGTGCGGGCCGGGGAGACCCAGTACTTC
CDR3 protein: CASSQVRAGETQYF

V gene: TRBV5-6
D gene: TRBD2
J gene: TRBJ2-7
clone size: once
CDR3 DNA: TGTGCCAGCAGCTATTGGAGGAGTTTCACTAGCGGGAACTACGAGCAGTACTTC
CDR3 protein: CASSYWRSFTSGNYEQYF

V gene: TRBV6-7
D gene: .
J gene: TRBJ1-3
clone size: .
CDR3 DNA: TGTGCCGGCAGTTATCAACCTCGAAACACCATATATTTT
CDR3 protein: CAGSYQPRNTIYF

V gene: TRBV29-1
D gene: TRBD2
J gene: TRBJ2-3
clone size: many
CDR3 DNA: TGCAGCGTTGAGCGGCGCGGGAGCGCCACAGATACGCAGTATTTT
CDR3 protein: CSVERRGSATDTQYF

V gene: TRBV13
D gene: TRBD2
J gene: TRBJ2-1
clone size: many
CDR3 DNA: TGTGCCAGCAGCCCTGCTACTAGCGGCCCCTACAATGAGCAGTTCTTC
CDR3 protein: CASSPATSGPYNEQFF

V gene: TRBV5-5
D gene: .
J gene: TRBJ1-4
clone size: many
CDR3 DNA: TGTGCCAGCAGCTTGGAATGGTCGGGGAGTCCTAATGAAAAACTGTTTTTT
CDR3 protein: CASSLEWSGSPNEKLFF

V gene: TRBV7-2
D gene: .
J gene: TRBJ1-2
clone size: many
CDR3 DNA: TGTGCCAGCAGCCCTGACTTAGCTGGGGGCTACACCTTC
CDR3 protein: CASSPDLAGGYTF

V gene: TRBV19
D gene: .
J gene: TRBJ2-5
clone size: .
CDR3 DNA: TGTGCCAGTAGTATAGGGTCAGAAGAGACCCAGTACTTC
CDR3 protein: CASSIGSEETQYF

V gene: TRBV6-5
D gene: .
J gene: TRBJ2-7
clone size: few
CDR3 DNA: TGTGCCAGCAGTCCACAGGTGACCTCCTACGAGCAGTACTTC
CDR3 protein: CASSPQVTSYEQYF

V gene: TRBV5-5
D gene: TRBD1
J gene: TRBJ1-6
clone size: .
CDR3 DNA: TGTGCCAGCAGCGTGGGACAGGCAGTTCCAGTCAGGGATTCACCCCTCCACTTT
CDR3 protein: CASSVGQAVPVRDSPLHF

V gene: TRBV4-3
D gene: .
J gene: TRBJ2-7
clone size: few
CDR3 DNA: TGCGCCAGCAGCCAAGATGGCGACAGAAGGAACGAGCAGTACTTC
CDR3 protein: CASSQDGDRRNEQYF

V gene: TRBV27
D gene: TRBD2
J gene: TRBJ2-3
clone size: few
CDR3 DNA: TGTGCCAGCAGTTTTATAGGTCCGGCGGGAGGGACCAACACGCATACTAGCACAGATACGCAGTATTTT
CDR3 protein: CASSFIGPAGGTNTHTSTDTQYF

V gene: TRBV13
D gene: TRBD2
J gene: TRBJ2-3
clone size: many
CDR3 DNA: TGTGCCAGCAGGGGACTAGCGGCAAGCACAGATACGCAGTATTTT
CDR3 protein: CASRGLAASTDTQYF

V gene: TRBV4-1
D gene: .
J gene: TRBJ2-4
clone size: many
CDR3 DNA: TGCGCCAGCAGCCAGGGGGCCTCCCTGGACATTCAGTACTTC
CDR3 protein: CASSQGASLDIQYF

V gene: TRBV19
D gene: .
J gene: TRBJ2-2
clone size: many
CDR3 DNA: TGTGCCAGTAGTATTGGAGGAATCGCGAACACCGGGGAGCTGTTTTTT
CDR3 protein: CASSIGGIANTGELFF

V gene: TRBV19
D gene: TRBD1
J gene: TRBJ2-3
clone size: many
CDR3 DNA: TGTGCCAGTAGTCCGGGACAGGGGCCCACAGATACGCAGTATTTT
CDR3 protein: CASSPGQGPTDTQYF

V gene: TRBV5-1
D gene: .
J gene: TRBJ2-1
clone size: many
CDR3 DNA: TGCGCCAGCAGCCCCTCAGCGGATTACAATGAGCAGTTCTTC
CDR3 protein: CASSPSADYNEQFF

V gene: TRBV5-4
D gene: TRBD2
J gene: TRBJ2-3
clone size: .
CDR3 DNA: TGTGCCAGCAGCTTGCGTTTAGCGGGCATAGATACGCAGTATTTT
CDR3 protein: CASSLRLAGIDTQYF

V gene: TRBV5-6
D gene: TRBD2
J gene: TRBJ2-1
clone size: few
CDR3 DNA: TGTGCCAGCAGCGGACCCCCTGCGGGGGGAAAAGGAGTTTACAATGAGCAGTTCTTC
CDR3 protein: CASSGPPAGGKGVYNEQFF

V gene: TRBV11-3
D gene: .
J gene: TRBJ2-7
clone size: .
CDR3 DNA: TGTGCCAGCAGCGCCGGACGCCTCTACGAGCAGTACTTC
CDR3 protein: CASSAGRLYEQYF

V gene: TRBV6-2/TRBV6-3
D gene: TRBD1
J gene: TRBJ1-1
clone size: few
CDR3 DNA: TGTGCCAGCAGTTACCCGGGACAGAGAAACACTGAAGCTTTCTTT
CDR3 protein: CASSYPGQRNTEAFF

V gene: TRBV6-1
D gene: .
J gene: TRBJ2-5
clone size: few
CDR3 DNA: TGTGCCAGCAGTGAAAAGTTCCTAGCCGTTTTTGAGACCCAGTACTTC
CDR3 protein: CASSEKFLAVFETQYF

V gene: TRBV7-2
D gene: .
J gene: TRBJ1-5
clone size: .
CDR3 DNA: TGTGCCAGCAGCACAAGCAATCAGCCCCGGCATTTT
CDR3 protein: CASSTSNQPRHF

V gene: TRBV29-1
D gene: .
J gene: TRBJ2-3
clone size: many
CDR3 DNA: TGCAGCGTTGAAGAAGGATCCGAACCTAGCACAGATACGCAGTATTTT
CDR3 protein: CSVEEGSEPSTDTQYF

V gene: TRBV7-6
D gene: .
J gene: TRBJ2-6
clone size: .
CDR3 DNA: TGTCCCAGCAGCTTAACCGACTCTGGGGCCAACGTCCTGACTTTC
CDR3 protein: CPSSLTDSGANVLTF

V gene: TRBV2
D gene: .
J gene: TRBJ2-5
clone size: .
CDR3 DNA: TGTGCCATCTTAGATCGGGAGACCCAGTACTTC
CDR3 protein: CAILDRETQYF